Listed here is a single T cell receptor (beta chain). In the authors' workflow: From reference gene primer amplification, estimates of nucleated cell counts were derived. TCRdb's copy holds only in-frame clones and misses some; the assay was immunoSEQ multiplex PCR. The D gene and trimming were derived from the DNA, and the V and J assignments and clone size from that table. The sample contains about 83,000 clones, about 86% of which appear only once. The sample belongs to a study of blood T cell repertoires in COVID-19. Across the study: COVID-19 samples from acute and convalescent phases originated in the United States, Italy and Spain. In each case, the material was cDNA or gDNA derived from T cells, B-cell-depleted T cells, or PBMCs.

Specimen: peripheral blood. The clonotype comes from a woman of 80 years or more in a cohort sampled during active or convalescent COVID-19.

The CDR3 loop reads CASSIDQGRRNGYTF. Here the CDR3 DNA reads TGCGCCAGCAGCATCGATCAGGGGCGCCGGAATGGCTACACCTTC. The chain recombines TRBV5-1 with TRBJ1-2, with D tentatively TRBD1 (6 bases). Trimming removed 4 bases from V and 6 bases from J, with 19 bases in between. In germline, CDR1 is SGHRS, CDR2 YFSETQ. This CDR3 contains 15 residues.